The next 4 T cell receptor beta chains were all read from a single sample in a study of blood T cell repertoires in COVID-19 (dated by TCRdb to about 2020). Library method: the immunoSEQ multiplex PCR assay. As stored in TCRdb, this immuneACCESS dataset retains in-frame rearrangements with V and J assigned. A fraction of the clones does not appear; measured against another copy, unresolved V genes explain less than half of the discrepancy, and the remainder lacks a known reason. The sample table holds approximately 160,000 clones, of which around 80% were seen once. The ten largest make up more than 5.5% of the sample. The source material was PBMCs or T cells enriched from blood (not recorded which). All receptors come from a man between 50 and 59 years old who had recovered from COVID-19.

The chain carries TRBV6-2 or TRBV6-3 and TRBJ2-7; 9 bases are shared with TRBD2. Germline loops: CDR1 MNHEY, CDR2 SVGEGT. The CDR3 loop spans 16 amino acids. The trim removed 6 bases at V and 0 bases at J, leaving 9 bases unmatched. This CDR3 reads CASSPQTSGYSYEQYF. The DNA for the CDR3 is TGTGCCAGCAGCCCTCAGACTAGCGGCTACTCCTACGAGCAGTACTTC.

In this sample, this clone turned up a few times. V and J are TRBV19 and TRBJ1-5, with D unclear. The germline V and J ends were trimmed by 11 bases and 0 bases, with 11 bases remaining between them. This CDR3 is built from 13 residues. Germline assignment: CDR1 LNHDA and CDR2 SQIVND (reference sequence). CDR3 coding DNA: TGTGCCGCGAGGAGGGATAGCAATCAGCCCCAGCATTTT. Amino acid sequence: CAARRDSNQPQHF.

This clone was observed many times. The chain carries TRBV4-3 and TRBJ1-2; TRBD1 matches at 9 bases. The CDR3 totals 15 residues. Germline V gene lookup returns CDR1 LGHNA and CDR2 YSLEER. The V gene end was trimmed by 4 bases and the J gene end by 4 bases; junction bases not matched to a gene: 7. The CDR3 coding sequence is TGCGCCAGCAGCCGTGCAGGACAGGGGAGCTATGGCTACACCTTC. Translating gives CASSRAGQGSYGYTF.

The CDR3 protein is CASSFERGGVETQYF. CDR3 nucleotides: TGTGCCAGCAGCTTTGAGCGGGGGGGCGTGGAGACCCAGTACTTC. V and J are TRBV5-6 and TRBJ2-5; TRBD2 matches at 10 bases. This CDR3 has 15 residues. Losses at the gene ends were 2 bases for V and 5 bases for J; bases not matched to a gene: 6. Germline V CDR1 and CDR2: SGHDT, YYEEEE.